This entry describes one T cell receptor beta chain. Libraries were prepared by immunoSEQ multiplex PCR; TCRdb keeps only in-frame clonotypes and omits some of them. This table has about 270,000 clones, about nine tenths appearing once. The record originates from a study of blood T cell repertoires in COVID-19. Looking at the study overall: Nucleic acid was either cDNA or gDNA, and it came from T cells, B-cell-depleted T cells, or PBMCs.

The V gene's germline CDR1 is SGHRS and CDR2 YFSETQ. Trimming cost V 2 bases and J 4 bases; bases outside gene matches: 10. This CDR3 is 17 amino acids long. This TCR came from a woman in her thirties with acute COVID-19. The sample comprised PBMCs or T cells enriched from blood (not recorded which). The chain couples TRBV5-1 to TRBJ2-3; 10 bases map to TRBD2. The CDR3 DNA is TGCGCCAGCAGCTTCGGACTAGCGGAAGGCGGTGCAGATACGCAGTATTTT. It specifies CASSFGLAEGGADTQYF. Looking up the rest from reference TRBV5-1 and TRBJ2-3 gives the full variable domain: KAGVTQTPRYLIKTRGQQVTLSCSPISGHRSVSWYQQTPGQGLQFLFEYFSETQRNKGNFPGRFSGRQFSNSRSEMNVSTLELGDSALYLCASSFGLAEGGADTQYFGPGTRLTVL.